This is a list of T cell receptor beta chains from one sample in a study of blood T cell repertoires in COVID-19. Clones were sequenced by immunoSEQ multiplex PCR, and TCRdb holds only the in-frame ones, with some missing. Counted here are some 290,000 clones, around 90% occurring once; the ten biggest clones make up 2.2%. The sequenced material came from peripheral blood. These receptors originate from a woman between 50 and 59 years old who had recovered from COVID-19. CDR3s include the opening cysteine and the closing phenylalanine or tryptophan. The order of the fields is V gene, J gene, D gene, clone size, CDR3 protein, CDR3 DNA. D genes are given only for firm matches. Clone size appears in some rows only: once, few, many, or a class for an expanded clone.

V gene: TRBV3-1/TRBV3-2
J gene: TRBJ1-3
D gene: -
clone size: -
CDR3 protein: CASSLLGHSGNTIYF
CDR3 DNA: TGTGCCAGCAGTCTTCTCGGACATTCTGGAAACACCATATATTTT

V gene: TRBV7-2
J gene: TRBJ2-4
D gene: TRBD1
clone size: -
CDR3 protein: CASSLEGAENIQYF
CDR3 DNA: TGTGCCAGCAGCTTAGAGGGGGCAGAAAACATTCAGTACTTC

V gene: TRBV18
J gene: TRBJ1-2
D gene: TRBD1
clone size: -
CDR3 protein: CASSTGTGYGYTF
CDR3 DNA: TGTGCCAGCTCAACCGGGACAGGATATGGCTACACCTTC

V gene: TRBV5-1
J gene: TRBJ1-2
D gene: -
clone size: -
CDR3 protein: CASSGTDRSGYTF
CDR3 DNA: TGCGCCAGCAGCGGAACAGACAGAAGCGGCTACACCTTC

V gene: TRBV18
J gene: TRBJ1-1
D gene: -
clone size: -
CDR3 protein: CASSPGTGLWAFF
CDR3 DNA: TGTGCCAGCTCACCTGGGACGGGACTTTGGGCTTTCTTT

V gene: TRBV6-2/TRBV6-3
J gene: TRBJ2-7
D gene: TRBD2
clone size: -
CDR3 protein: CASSYGLARDYEQYF
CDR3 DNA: TGTGCCAGCAGTTACGGACTAGCGAGGGACTACGAGCAGTACTTC

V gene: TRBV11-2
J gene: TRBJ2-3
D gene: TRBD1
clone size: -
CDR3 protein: CASSPTGDPTDTQYF
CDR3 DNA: TGTGCCAGCAGCCCGACAGGGGACCCCACAGATACGCAGTATTTT

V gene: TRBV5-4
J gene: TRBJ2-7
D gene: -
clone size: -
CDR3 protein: CASSSRQGLGEQYF
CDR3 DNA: TGTGCCAGCAGCTCACGCCAAGGACTTGGAGAGCAGTACTTC

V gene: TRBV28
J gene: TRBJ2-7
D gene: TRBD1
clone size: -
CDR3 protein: CASRGQGQSYEQYF
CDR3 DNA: TGTGCCAGCAGAGGACAGGGGCAATCCTACGAGCAGTACTTC

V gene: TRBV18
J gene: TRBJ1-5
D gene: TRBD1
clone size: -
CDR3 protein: CASSPPGQGLLGTQHF
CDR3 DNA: TGTGCCAGCTCGCCCCCGGGACAGGGGCTTCTCGGGACCCAGCATTTT

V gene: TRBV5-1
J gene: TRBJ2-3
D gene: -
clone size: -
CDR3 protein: CASSLVGGTTDTQYF
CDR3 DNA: TGCGCCAGCAGCTTGGTTGGCGGGACCACAGATACGCAGTATTTT

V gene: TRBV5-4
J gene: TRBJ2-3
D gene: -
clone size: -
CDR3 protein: CASSLTGGTAGDTQYF
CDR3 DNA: TGTGCCAGCAGCTTGACGGGCGGGACCGCGGGAGATACGCAGTATTTT

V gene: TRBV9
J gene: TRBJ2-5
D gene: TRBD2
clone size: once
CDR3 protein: CASSVEAGELNF
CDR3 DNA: TGTGCCAGCAGCGTAGAGGCGGGGGAGCTGAACTTC

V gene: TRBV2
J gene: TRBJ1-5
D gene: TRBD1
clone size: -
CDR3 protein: CASSLPGTGASDQPQHF
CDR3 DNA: TGTGCCAGCAGCCTTCCCGGGACAGGGGCTTCTGACCAGCCCCAGCATTTT

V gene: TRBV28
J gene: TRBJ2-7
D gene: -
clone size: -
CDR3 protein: CASSSDTYEQYF
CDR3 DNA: TGTGCCAGCAGCTCGGACACCTACGAGCAGTACTTC

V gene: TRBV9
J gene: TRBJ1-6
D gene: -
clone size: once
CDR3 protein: CASSVRDIAISPLHF
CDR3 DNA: TGTGCCAGCAGCGTAAGGGACATCGCCATTTCACCCCTCCACTTT

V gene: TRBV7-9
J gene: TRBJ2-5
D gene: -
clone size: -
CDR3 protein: CASSLTRATETQYF
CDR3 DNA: TGTGCCAGCAGCTTAACCAGGGCGACTGAGACCCAGTACTTC

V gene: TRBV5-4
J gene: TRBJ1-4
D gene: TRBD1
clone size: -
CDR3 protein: CASSFGTGGEKLFF
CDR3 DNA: TGTGCCAGCAGCTTCGGGACAGGGGGTGAAAAACTGTTTTTT

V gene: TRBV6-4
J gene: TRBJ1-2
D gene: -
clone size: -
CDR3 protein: CASSDSASNYGYTF
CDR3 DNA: TGTGCCAGCAGTGACTCGGCCAGTAACTATGGCTACACCTTC

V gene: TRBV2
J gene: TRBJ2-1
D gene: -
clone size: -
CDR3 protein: CASIGAPNNEQFF
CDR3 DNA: TGTGCCAGCATCGGAGCGCCGAACAATGAGCAGTTCTTC

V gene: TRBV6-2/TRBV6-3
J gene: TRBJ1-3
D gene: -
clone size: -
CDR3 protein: CASSYMGNTIYF
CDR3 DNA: TGTGCCAGCAGTTATATGGGAAACACCATATATTTT

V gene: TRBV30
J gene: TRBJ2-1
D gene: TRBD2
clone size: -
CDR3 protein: CAWSALAGYNEQFF
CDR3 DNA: TGTGCCTGGAGTGCACTAGCGGGGTACAATGAGCAGTTCTTC

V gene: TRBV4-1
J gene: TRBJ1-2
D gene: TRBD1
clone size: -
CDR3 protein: CASSLEAGGDYGYTF
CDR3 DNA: TGCGCCAGCAGCCTGGAAGCAGGGGGTGATTATGGCTACACCTTC

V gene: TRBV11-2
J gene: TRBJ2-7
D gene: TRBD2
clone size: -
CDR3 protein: CASSYPTSGKNSYEQYF
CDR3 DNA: TGTGCCAGCAGCTACCCCACTAGCGGGAAGAACTCCTACGAGCAGTACTTC

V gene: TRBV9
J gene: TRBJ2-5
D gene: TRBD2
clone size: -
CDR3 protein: CASSETSGGGETQYF
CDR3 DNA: TGTGCCAGCAGTGAGACTAGCGGGGGTGGGGAGACCCAGTACTTC

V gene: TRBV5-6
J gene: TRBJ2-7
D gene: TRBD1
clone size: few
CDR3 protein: CASMEFTGAYEQYF
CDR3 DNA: TGTGCCAGCATGGAGTTTACAGGGGCCTACGAGCAGTACTTC

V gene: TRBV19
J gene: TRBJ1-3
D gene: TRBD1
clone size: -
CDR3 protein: CARGNLRDRVYF
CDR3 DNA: TGTGCCAGAGGGAATCTCCGGGACAGGGTATATTTT

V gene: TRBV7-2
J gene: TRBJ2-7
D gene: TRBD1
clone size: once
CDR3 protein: CASSLGDRVGEQYF
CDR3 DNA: TGTGCCAGCAGCTTAGGCGACAGGGTGGGCGAGCAGTACTTC

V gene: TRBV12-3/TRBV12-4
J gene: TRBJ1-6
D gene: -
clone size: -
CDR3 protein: CASSRGHSPLHF
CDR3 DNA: TGTGCCAGCTCTAGGGGTCATTCACCCCTCCACTTT

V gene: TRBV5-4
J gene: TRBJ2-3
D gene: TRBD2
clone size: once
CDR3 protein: CASSSRREADTQYF
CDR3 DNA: TGTGCCAGCAGCTCGAGGCGGGAGGCAGATACGCAGTATTTT

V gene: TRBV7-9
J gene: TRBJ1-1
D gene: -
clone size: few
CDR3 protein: CASSPRGGSGSNTEAFF
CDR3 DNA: TGTGCCAGCAGCCCCCGCGGGGGGTCCGGATCGAACACTGAAGCTTTCTTT

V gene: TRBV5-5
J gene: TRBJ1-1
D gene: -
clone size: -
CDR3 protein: CASSLYGYTEAFF
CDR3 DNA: TGTGCCAGCAGCTTGTACGGGTACACTGAAGCTTTCTTT

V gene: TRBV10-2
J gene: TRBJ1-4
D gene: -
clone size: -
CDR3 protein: CAAGGGGNEKLFF
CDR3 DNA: TGCGCTGCGGGCGGGGGCGGTAATGAAAAACTGTTTTTT

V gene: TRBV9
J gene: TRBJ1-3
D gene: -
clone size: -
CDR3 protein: CASSVQGGNTIYF
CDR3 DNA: TGTGCCAGCAGCGTTCAGGGAGGAAACACCATATATTTT

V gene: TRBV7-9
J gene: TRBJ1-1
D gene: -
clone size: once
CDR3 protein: CASSLGRGMAEAFF
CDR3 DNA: TGTGCCAGCAGCTTAGGAAGAGGGATGGCTGAAGCTTTCTTT

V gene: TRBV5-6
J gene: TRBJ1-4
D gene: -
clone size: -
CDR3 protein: CASSFSSEKLFF
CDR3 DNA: TGTGCCAGCAGCTTCTCGTCGGAAAAACTGTTTTTT

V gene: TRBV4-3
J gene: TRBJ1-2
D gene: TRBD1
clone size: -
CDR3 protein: CASSQSDRGLEGYTF
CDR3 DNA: TGCGCCAGCAGCCAGTCGGACAGGGGGCTCGAGGGCTACACCTTC

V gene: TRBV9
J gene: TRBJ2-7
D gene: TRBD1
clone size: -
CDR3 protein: CASSLLGQDSYEQYF
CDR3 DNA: TGTGCCAGCAGTCTTCTGGGACAGGATAGCTACGAGCAGTACTTC

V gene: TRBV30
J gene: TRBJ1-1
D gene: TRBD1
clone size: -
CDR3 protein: CAWSGQGGNKAFF
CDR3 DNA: TGTGCCTGGAGTGGTCAAGGGGGCAATAAAGCTTTCTTT

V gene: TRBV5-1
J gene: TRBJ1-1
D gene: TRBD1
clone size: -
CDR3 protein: CASRGTGMRDTEAFF
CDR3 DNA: TGCGCCAGCAGGGGGACAGGGATGAGGGACACTGAAGCTTTCTTT

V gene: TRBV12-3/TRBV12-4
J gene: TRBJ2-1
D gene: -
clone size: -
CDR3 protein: CASNGENEQFF
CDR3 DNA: TGTGCCAGCAACGGGGAAAATGAGCAGTTCTTC